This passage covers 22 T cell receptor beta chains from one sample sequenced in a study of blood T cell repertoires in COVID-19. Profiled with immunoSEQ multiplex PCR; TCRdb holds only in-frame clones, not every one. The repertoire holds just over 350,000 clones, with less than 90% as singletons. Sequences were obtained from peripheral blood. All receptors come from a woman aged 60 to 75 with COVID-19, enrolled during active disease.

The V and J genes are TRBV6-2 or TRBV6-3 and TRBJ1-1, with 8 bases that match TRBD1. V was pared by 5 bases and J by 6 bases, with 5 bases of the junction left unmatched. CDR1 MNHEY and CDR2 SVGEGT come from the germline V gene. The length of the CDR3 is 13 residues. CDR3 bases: TGTGCCAGCAGTATCAGGGGGCTGGCTGAAGCTTTCTTT. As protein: CASSIRGLAEAFF.

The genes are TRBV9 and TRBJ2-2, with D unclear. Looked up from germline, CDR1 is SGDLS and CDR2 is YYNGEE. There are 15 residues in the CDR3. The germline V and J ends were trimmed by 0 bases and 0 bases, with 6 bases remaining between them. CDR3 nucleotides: TGTGCCAGCAGCGTAGGCCAGACGAACACCGGGGAGCTGTTTTTT. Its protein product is CASSVGQTNTGELFF.

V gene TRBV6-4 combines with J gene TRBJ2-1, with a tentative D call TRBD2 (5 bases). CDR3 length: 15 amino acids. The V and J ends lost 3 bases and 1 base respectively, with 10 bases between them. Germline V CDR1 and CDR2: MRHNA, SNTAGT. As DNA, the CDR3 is TGTGCCAGCAGTGATACGAGCGGTTCCTACAATGAGCAGTTCTTC. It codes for CASSDTSGSYNEQFF.

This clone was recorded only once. For the CDR3, the DNA is TGTGCCAGCAGGATGCGGGGAACTGAAGCTTTCTTT. Translated: CASRMRGTEAFF. The chain carries TRBV7-3 and TRBJ1-1; no reliable D call. V was trimmed by 6 bases and J by 5 bases, leaving 10 bases between them. The CDR3 is 12 residues long. Per the germline V gene, CDR1 is SGHTA and CDR2 is FQGTGA. Complete variable domain (other parts from reference TRBV7-3 and TRBJ1-1): GAGVSQTPSNKVTEKGKYVELRCDPISGHTALYWYRQSLGQGPEFLIYFQGTGAADDSGLPNDRFFAVRPEGSVSTLKIQRTERGDSAVYLCASRMRGTEAFFGQGTRLTVV.

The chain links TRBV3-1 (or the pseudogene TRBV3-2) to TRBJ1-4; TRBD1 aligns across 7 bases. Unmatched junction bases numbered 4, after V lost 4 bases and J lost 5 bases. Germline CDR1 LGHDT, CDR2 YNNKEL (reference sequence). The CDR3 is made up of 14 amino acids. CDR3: CASSLQGRNEKLFF. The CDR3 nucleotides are TGTGCCAGCAGCCTACAGGGGAGGAATGAAAAACTGTTTTTT.

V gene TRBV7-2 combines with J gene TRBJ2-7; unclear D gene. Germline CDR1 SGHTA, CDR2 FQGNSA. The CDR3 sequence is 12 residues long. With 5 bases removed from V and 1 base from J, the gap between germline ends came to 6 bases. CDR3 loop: CASSPQSYEQYF. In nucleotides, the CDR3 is TGTGCCAGCAGCCCCCAGTCCTACGAGCAGTACTTC.

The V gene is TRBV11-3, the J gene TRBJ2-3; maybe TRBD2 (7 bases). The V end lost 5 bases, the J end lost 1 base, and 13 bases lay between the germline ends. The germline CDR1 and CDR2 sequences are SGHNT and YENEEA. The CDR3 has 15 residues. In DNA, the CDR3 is TGTGCCAGCAGCCCGGGGGGCAGGGGCACAGATACGCAGTATTTT. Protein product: CASSPGGRGTDTQYF. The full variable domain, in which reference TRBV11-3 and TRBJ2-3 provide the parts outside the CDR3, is EAGVVQSPRYKIIEKKQPVAFWCNPISGHNTLYWYLQNLGQGPELLIRYENEEAVDDSQLPKDRFSAERLKGVDSTLKIQPAELGDSAVYLCASSPGGRGTDTQYFGPGTRLTVL.

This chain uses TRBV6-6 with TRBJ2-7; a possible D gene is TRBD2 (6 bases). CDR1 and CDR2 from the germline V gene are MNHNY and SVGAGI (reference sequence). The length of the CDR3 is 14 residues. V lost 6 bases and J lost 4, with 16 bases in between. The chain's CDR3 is CASRGTSNPYEQYF. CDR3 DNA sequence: TGTGCCAGCAGAGGGACTTCGAACCCTTACGAGCAGTACTTC.

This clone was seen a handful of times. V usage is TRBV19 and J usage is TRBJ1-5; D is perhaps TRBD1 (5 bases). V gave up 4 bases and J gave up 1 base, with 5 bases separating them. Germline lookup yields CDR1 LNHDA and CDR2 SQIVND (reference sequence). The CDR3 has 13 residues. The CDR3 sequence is CASSRQSNQPQHF. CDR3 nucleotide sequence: TGTGCCAGTAGTAGACAGAGCAATCAGCCCCAGCATTTT.

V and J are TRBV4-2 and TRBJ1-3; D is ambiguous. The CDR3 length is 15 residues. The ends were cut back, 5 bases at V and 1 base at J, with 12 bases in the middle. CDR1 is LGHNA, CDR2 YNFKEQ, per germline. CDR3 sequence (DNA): TGTGCCAGCAGCGTCTCCCGGGAGTCTGGAAACACCATATATTTT. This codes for CASSVSRESGNTIYF.

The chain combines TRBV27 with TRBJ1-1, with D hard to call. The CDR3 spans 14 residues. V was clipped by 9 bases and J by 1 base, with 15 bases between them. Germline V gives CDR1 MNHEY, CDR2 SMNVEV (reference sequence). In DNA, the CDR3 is TGTGCCAGTCGCTTGGTCGGAGGGAACACTGAAGCTTTCTTT. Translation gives CASRLVGGNTEAFF.

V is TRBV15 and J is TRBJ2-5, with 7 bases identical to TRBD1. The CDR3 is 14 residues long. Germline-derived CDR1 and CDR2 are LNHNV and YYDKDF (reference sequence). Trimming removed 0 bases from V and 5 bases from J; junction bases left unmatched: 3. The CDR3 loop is CATSRDGRGETQYF. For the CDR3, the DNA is TGTGCCACCAGCAGAGATGGCAGGGGGGAGACCCAGTACTTC.

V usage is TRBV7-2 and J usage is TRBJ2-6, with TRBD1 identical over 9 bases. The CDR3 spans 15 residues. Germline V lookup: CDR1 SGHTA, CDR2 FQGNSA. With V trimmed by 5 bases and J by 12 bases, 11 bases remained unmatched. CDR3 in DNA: TGTGCCAGCAGCAAACGGACAGGGGATCCCGGCGTCCTGACTTTC. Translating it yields CASSKRTGDPGVLTF.

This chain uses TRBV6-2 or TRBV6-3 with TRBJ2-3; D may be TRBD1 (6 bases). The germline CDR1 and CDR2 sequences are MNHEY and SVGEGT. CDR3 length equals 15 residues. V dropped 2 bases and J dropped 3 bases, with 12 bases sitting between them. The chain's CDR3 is CASSYGAQGTDTQYF. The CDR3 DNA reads TGTGCCAGCAGTTACGGGGCCCAGGGGACAGATACGCAGTATTTT.

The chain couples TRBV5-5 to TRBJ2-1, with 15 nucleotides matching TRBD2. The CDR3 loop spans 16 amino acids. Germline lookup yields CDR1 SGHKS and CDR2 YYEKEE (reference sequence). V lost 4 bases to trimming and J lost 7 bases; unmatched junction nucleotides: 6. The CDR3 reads CASSRTSGGARNEQFF. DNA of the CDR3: TGTGCCAGCAGCAGGACTAGCGGGGGGGCTCGGAATGAGCAGTTCTTC.

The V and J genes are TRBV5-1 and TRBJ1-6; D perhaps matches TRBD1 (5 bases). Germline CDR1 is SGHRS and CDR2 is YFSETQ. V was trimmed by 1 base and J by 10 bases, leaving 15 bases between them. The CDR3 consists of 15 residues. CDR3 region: CASSLTGQGESPLHF. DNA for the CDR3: TGCGCCAGCAGCTTGACCGGACAAGGGGAATCACCCCTCCACTTT.

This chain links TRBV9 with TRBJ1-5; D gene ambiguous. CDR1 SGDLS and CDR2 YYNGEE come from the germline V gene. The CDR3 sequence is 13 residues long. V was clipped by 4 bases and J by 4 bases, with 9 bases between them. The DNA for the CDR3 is TGTGCCAGCAGCTCACGGGGTAATCAGCCCCAGCATTTT. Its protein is CASSSRGNQPQHF.

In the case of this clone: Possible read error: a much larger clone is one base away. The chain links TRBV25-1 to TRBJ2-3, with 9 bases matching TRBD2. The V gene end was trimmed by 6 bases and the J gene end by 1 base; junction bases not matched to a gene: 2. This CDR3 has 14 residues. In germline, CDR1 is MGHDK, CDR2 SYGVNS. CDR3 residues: CASRLAGGTDTQYF. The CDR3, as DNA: TGTGCCAGCAGATTAGCGGGGGGCACAGATACGCAGTATTTT.

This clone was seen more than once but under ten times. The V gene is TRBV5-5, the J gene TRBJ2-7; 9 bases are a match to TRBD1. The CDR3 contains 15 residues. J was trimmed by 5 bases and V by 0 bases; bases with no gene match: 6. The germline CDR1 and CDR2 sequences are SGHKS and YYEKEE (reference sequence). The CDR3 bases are TGTGCCAGCAGCTTGGAGGACAGGGGTTACCACGAGCAGTACTTC. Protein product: CASSLEDRGYHEQYF.

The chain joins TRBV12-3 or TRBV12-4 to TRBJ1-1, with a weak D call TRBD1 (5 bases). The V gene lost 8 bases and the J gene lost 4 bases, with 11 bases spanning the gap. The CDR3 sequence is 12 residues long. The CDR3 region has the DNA TGTGCCAGCTGGGGGGGTGGCACTGAAGCTTTCTTT. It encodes CASWGGGTEAFF.

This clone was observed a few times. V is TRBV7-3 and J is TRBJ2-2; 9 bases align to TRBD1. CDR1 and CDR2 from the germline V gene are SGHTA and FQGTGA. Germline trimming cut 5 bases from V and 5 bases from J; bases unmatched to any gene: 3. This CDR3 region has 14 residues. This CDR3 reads CASSPGTGTGELFF. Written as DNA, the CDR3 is TGTGCCAGCAGCCCCGGGACAGGGACCGGGGAGCTGTTTTTT.

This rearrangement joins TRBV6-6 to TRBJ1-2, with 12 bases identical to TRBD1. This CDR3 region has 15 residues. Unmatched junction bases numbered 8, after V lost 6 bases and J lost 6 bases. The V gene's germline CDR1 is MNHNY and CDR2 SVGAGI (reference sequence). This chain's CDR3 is CASSWDRGRSHGYTF. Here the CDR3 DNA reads TGTGCCAGCAGCTGGGACAGGGGGCGATCTCATGGCTACACCTTC.